Following are 22 T cell receptor beta chains from one sample sequenced in a study of T cells after yellow fever vaccination. TCRdb used MiXCR to reprocess the 5' RACE reads, holding one entry per CDR3 protein. This table holds 500,000 to 650,000 distinct CDR3 sequences, roughly an eighth found once. The sample consisted of PBMCs, taken on the day of the yellow fever booster vaccination. Receptors originate from a young man who received the YFV17D yellow fever vaccine.

DNA for the CDR3: TGCAGTGGGTCGTTCTCCTACGAGCAGTACTTC. Its protein product is CSGSFSYEQYF. V gene TRBV20-1 combines with J gene TRBJ2-7; no definite D call. The V end was cut by 7 bases, the J end by 0 bases, with 7 bases between. This CDR3 is 11 amino acids long. Germline lookup yields CDR1 DFQATT and CDR2 SNEGSKA (reference sequence).

This chain connects TRBV20-1 to TRBJ1-1, with 7 nucleotides matching TRBD1. Germline CDR1 reads DFQATT; CDR2 reads SNEGSKA (reference sequence). J was trimmed by 6 bases and V by 6 bases; bases with no gene match: 10. This CDR3 is built from 13 residues. As DNA, the CDR3 is TGCAGTGCGGGGAAGGGGGCGTTGGCTGAAGCTTTCTTT. This encodes CSAGKGALAEAFF.

This chain uses TRBV5-1 with TRBJ2-2; D unclear. V was cut by 1 base and J by 6 bases, with 13 bases left in between. Germline V CDR1 and CDR2: SGHRS, YFSETQ. The CDR3 has 15 residues. CDR3 sequence reads: CASSLSGPEAGELFF. CDR3 nucleotide sequence: TGCGCCAGCAGCTTGTCGGGCCCAGAGGCCGGGGAGCTGTTTTTT.

In this sample, this clonotype turned up a few times. The genes are TRBV4-3 and TRBJ2-1, with TRBD2 matching over 8 bases. Germline CDR1 and CDR2: LGHNA and YSLEER. With 3 bases clipped from V and 7 bases from J, the junction kept 17 bases outside the gene matches. This CDR3 is 18 amino acids long. The CDR3 protein is CASSQQRGSGKDWNEQFF. CDR3 nucleotide sequence: TGCGCCAGCAGCCAGCAAAGGGGTAGCGGGAAGGATTGGAATGAGCAGTTCTTC.

This clonotype came up a few times. This sequence joins TRBV29-1 and TRBJ2-7; D possibly corresponds to TRBD2 (5 bases). Germline CDR1 is SQVTM and CDR2 is ANQGSEA. V dropped 2 bases and J dropped 9 bases, with 17 bases sitting between them. CDR3 length: 13 amino acids. Written as DNA, the CDR3 is TGCAGCGTTGAAAGTGACAAGGCCGCGGGGCAGTACTTC. Its translation: CSVESDKAAGQYF.

In this sample, this clonotype turned up a few times. The chain couples TRBV20-1 to TRBJ2-3; a possible D gene is TRBD2 (5 bases). Germline CDR1 and CDR2: DFQATT and SNEGSKA (reference sequence). The CDR3 has 17 amino acids. With 2 bases removed from V and 0 bases from J, the gap between germline ends came to 18 bases. In nucleotides, the CDR3 is TGCAGTGCTAGAATTCTAGGGAGAACTATCAGCACAGATACGCAGTATTTT. This sequence encodes CSARILGRTISTDTQYF.

The chain uses TRBV30 and TRBJ2-7, with TRBD1 matching 11 bases. With V trimmed by 5 bases and J by 6 bases, 6 bases remained unmatched. This CDR3 region has 13 residues. The germline V gene encodes CDR1 GTSNPN and CDR2 SVGIG (reference sequence). The CDR3 DNA sequence: TGTGCCTGGTTCGGGGGACAGGGGGGCGAGCAGTACTTC. This encodes CAWFGGQGGEQYF. The full variable domain, rest sourced from reference TRBV30 and TRBJ2-7, is SQTIHQWPATLVQPVGSPLSLECTVEGTSNPNLYWYRQAAGRGLQLLFYSVGIGQISSEVPQNLSASRPQDRQFILSSKKLLLSDSGFYLCAWFGGQGGEQYFGPGTRLTVT.

This chain joins TRBV6-2 or TRBV6-3 and TRBJ2-7, with D perhaps TRBD2 (6 bases). The V gene lost 10 bases and the J gene lost 2 bases, with 15 bases spanning the gap. Germline V lookup: CDR1 MNHEY, CDR2 SVGEGT. This CDR3 is built from 13 residues. Here the CDR3 DNA reads TGTGCCACCGATCGGGGGAGTACCTACGAGCAGTACTTC. Its protein is CATDRGSTYEQYF.

The rearrangement joins TRBV20-1 to TRBJ2-1; unclear D gene. The germline V and J ends were trimmed by 3 bases and 2 bases, with 11 bases remaining between them. Germline V lookup: CDR1 DFQATT, CDR2 SNEGSKA (reference sequence). The CDR3 has 14 residues. The CDR3 spells CSASGRKTYNEQFF. The DNA for the CDR3 is TGCAGTGCTAGTGGCAGGAAGACCTACAATGAGCAGTTCTTC.

This chain joins TRBV7-9 and TRBJ1-4; D gene uncertain. V was shortened by 4 bases and J by 1 base, with 7 bases between the two germline ends. Germline CDR1 SEHNR, CDR2 FQNEAQ (reference sequence). The CDR3 extends over 14 amino acids. In DNA, the CDR3 is TGTGCCAGCAGCTCCGAGGAAACTAATGAAAAACTGTTTTTT. This codes for CASSSEETNEKLFF.

This clonotype was counted only a few times. The rearrangement links TRBV28 to TRBJ1-6; no definite D call. V shed 5 bases and J shed 9 bases, with 20 bases lying between them. CDR3 length: 16 amino acids. Germline V gives CDR1 MDHEN, CDR2 SYDVKM. As DNA, the CDR3 is TGTGCCAGCAGTGCGTCACGGCGATCGCAATCTTCACCCCTCCACTTT. It translates to CASSASRRSQSSPLHF.

This clonotype was detected a few times. This chain connects TRBV5-1 to TRBJ1-1; D unresolved. This CDR3 is built from 15 residues. Germline CDR1 reads SGHRS; CDR2 reads YFSETQ. V was trimmed by 2 bases and J by 5 bases, leaving 16 bases between them. The CDR3 is CASSLETLDETEAFF. In DNA form, the CDR3 reads TGCGCCAGCAGCTTAGAGACACTTGATGAAACTGAAGCTTTCTTT.

The chain recombines TRBV5-1 with TRBJ2-5; 13 bases are a match to TRBD2. Per the germline V gene, CDR1 is SGHRS and CDR2 is YFSETQ. The CDR3 totals 18 residues. The junction had 12 bases not matched to a gene; V was cut back by 4 bases and J by 3 bases. CDR3 bases: TGCGCCAGCAGCCACCCAACCGGGACTAGCGGGGCGAAAGAGACCCAGTACTTC. Its protein product is CASSHPTGTSGAKETQYF.

This clonotype was found many times. The chain is built from TRBV14 and TRBJ1-4; a possible D gene is TRBD1 (5 bases). There are 15 residues in the CDR3. The germline V gene has CDR1 SGHDN and CDR2 FVKESK. Trimming shortened V by 4 bases and J by 7 bases, and 16 bases separated the two germline ends. CDR3 region: CASSRSGRVGEKLFF. The DNA for the CDR3 is TGTGCCAGCAGCCGATCAGGGAGAGTAGGTGAAAAACTGTTTTTT.

This clonotype has only a few counts. The V call is TRBV7-8, the J call TRBJ1-6, with a weak D call TRBD1 (5 bases). The CDR3 contains 13 residues. V lost 4 bases and J 12 bases, leaving 13 bases between the germline ends. Germline CDR1 SGHVS, CDR2 FQNEAQ. CDR3 loop: CASSSLGQGPLHF. The CDR3 bases are TGTGCCAGCAGCTCCCTCGGGCAGGGACCCCTCCACTTT.

This clonotype has ten or more counts. The chain recombines TRBV29-1 with TRBJ2-5; D is perhaps TRBD2 (6 bases). Trimming removed 4 bases at V and 3 bases at J, with 6 bases between. The CDR3 runs to 11 residues. Germline V CDR1 and CDR2: SQVTM, ANQGSEA. In DNA form, the CDR3 reads TGCAGCGTTGGACTAGAAGAGACCCAGTACTTC. Protein sequence: CSVGLEETQYF.

The chain is built from TRBV5-1 and TRBJ2-7; D gene uncertain. The germline gives CDR1 SGHRS, CDR2 YFSETQ. Trimming stripped 5 bases from V and 3 bases from J, with 18 bases between. This CDR3 region has 15 residues. CDR3 sequence (DNA): TGCGCCAGCAGGGTCACAGTTAGTAGGGACTACGAGCAGTACTTC. It encodes CASRVTVSRDYEQYF.

The genes are TRBV7-9 and TRBJ2-7; 7 bases match TRBD1. The CDR3 runs to 11 residues. Germline-derived CDR1 and CDR2 are SEHNR and FQNEAQ (reference sequence). V lost 6 bases, J lost 6 bases, and 2 bases stayed unmatched. Here the CDR3 DNA reads TGTGCCAGCAGATCAGGGGGCGAGCAGTACTTC. Translation: CASRSGGEQYF. Filled out from reference TRBV7-9 and TRBJ2-7, the complete variable domain reads DTGVSQNPRHKITKRGQNVTFRCDPISEHNRLYWYRQTLGQGPEFLTYFQNEAQLEKSRLLSDRFSAERPKGSFSTLEIQRTEQGDSAMYLCASRSGGEQYFGPGTRLTVT.

This rearrangement joins TRBV6-5 to TRBJ1-2; D remains unclear. The CDR3 runs to 17 residues. Germline loops: CDR1 MNHEY, CDR2 SVGAGI. With 2 bases removed from V and 6 bases from J, the gap between germline ends came to 22 bases. The CDR3 protein is CASSYGAAALELDGYTF. CDR3 nucleotides: TGTGCCAGCAGTTACGGCGCAGCCGCCCTAGAGCTGGATGGCTACACCTTC.

Note on this clonotype: Germline and junction disagree at one end, which may indicate a read error. The gene calls are TRBV4-2 and TRBJ2-7, with D maybe TRBD1 (6 bases). Looked up from germline, CDR1 is LGHNA and CDR2 is YNFKEQ. This CDR3 comprises 10 residues. CDR3 loop: CASGQGEQYF. The CDR3 nucleotides read TGTGCCAGCGGCCAGGGGGAGCAGTACTTC.

Only a few counts were recorded for this clonotype. Mismatch with germline at one junction end may stem from a read error. J is TRBJ2-1 and V is TRBV23-1; tentative D call: TRBD2 (6 bases). TRBV23-1 counts as an open reading frame of uncertain function. This CDR3 spans 15 amino acids. DNA of the CDR3: TGCGCCAGCAGTCAGTTCCGGGGAGGTGGTGGATCGGTTTGCTTC. It encodes CASSQFRGGGGSVCF.

The sample holds a few counts of this clonotype. The genes are TRBV6-1 and TRBJ2-1; 7 bases agree with TRBD2. Germline CDR1 is MNHNS and CDR2 is SASEGT. CDR3 length equals 15 residues. J lost 2 bases, V lost 6 bases, and 7 bases had no gene match. CDR3 DNA: TGTGCCAGCAGCCCAACTAGCGAGGCCTACAATGAGCAGTTCTTC. Amino acids: CASSPTSEAYNEQFF.